This T cell receptor (beta chain) was profiled in a study of shared clonotypes between healthy human individuals. Produced via immunoSEQ multiplex PCR; TCRdb's table is partial and in-frame only. The sample records roughly 1,100,000 clones, about 75% being singletons. Germline lookup yields CDR1 SGHDN and CDR2 FVKESK. With 0 bases removed from V and 8 bases from J, the gap between germline ends came to 13 bases. The CDR3 has 14 residues. Input material: memory CD4+ T cells sorted from blood. The subset was: CD45RA-negative fraction. V is TRBV14 and J is TRBJ1-2; possible D gene TRBD1, 5 bases. This sequence originates from a young man in good health. The DNA of the CDR3 is TGTGCCAGCAGCCAAGATCTATGGGGGTCCGGCTACACCTTC. The encoded protein is CASSQDLWGSGYTF.